The 16 T cell receptor beta chains below come from one sample, sequenced in a study of human T cells and chemical hapten exposure. Time point reported: patch test 1, 2 weeks after DPC sensitization. Treatment indicated: therapeutic diphenylcyclopropenone sensitization with weekly scalp DPC. A single record per CDR3 protein comes from TCRdb applying MiXCR to the RACE reads. This sample has 120,000 or so distinct CDR3 sequences, with about an eighth found just once. The sequences come from whole blood, collected in connection with sensitization to the hapten diphenylcyclopropenone (DPC). These receptors all stem from a man aged 18 to 30 with alopecia areata. Some clones in this sample may be carry-over from other donors' samples.

This rearrangement joins TRBV3-1 to TRBJ1-1, with 8 bases identical to TRBD1. Germline V gene data show CDR1 as LGHDT and CDR2 as YNNKEL (reference sequence). The CDR3 has 15 amino acids. V trimming: 2 bases; J trimming: 2 bases; junction bases outside the gene matches: 4. CDR3 sequence: CASSQRQGQNTEAFF. The DNA of the CDR3 is TGTGCCAGCAGCCAACGACAGGGGCAAAACACTGAAGCTTTCTTT.

This chain connects TRBV12-3 or TRBV12-4 to TRBJ2-2; D is unresolved. The CDR3 totals 15 residues. V gave up 2 bases and J gave up 1 base, with 8 bases separating them. The CDR3 here is CASSLLGRNTGELFF. In DNA form, the CDR3 reads TGTGCCAGCAGTTTATTAGGCCGGAACACCGGGGAGCTGTTTTTT.

The chain recombines TRBV7-2 with TRBJ2-1; D ambiguous. Trimming shortened V by 2 bases and J by 8 bases, and 13 bases separated the two germline ends. The CDR3 runs 14 residues. Germline V lookup: CDR1 SGHTA, CDR2 FQGNSA. The CDR3 region is CASSLSLSFDEQFF. The DNA of the CDR3 is TGTGCCAGCAGCTTATCGTTGAGTTTCGATGAGCAGTTCTTC. The full variable domain, its missing parts supplied by reference TRBV7-2 and TRBJ2-1, is GAGVSQSPSNKVTEKGKDVELRCDPISGHTALYWYRQSLGQGLEFLIYFQGNSAPDKSGLPSDRFSAERTGGSVSTLTIQRTQQEDSAVYLCASSLSLSFDEQFFGPGTRLTVL.

This clonotype was observed a handful of times. The V gene is TRBV29-1, the J gene TRBJ2-4; TRBD1 matches 9 bases. The CDR3 is made up of 14 amino acids. Germline CDR1 is SQVTM and CDR2 is ANQGSEA. After removal of 0 bases from V and 6 bases from J, the junction contained 3 bases not matched to a gene. This chain's CDR3 is CSVEDLGQGNIQYF. CDR3 coding DNA: TGCAGCGTTGAAGATTTGGGACAGGGAAACATTCAGTACTTC.

The J gene is TRBJ1-2, the V gene TRBV14, with D hard to call. Trimming stripped 2 bases from V and 6 bases from J, with 7 bases between. The CDR3 contains 12 residues. CDR1 and CDR2 (germline): SGHDN, FVKESK. Written as DNA, the CDR3 is TGTGCCAGCAGCCAATCCGGAAATGGCTACACCTTC. It encodes CASSQSGNGYTF.

This clonotype has more than one count but fewer than ten. The chain employs TRBV29-1 and TRBJ1-3; TRBD1 might be the D (5 bases). Trimming took 6 bases from V and 4 from J, leaving 10 bases between them. The CDR3 spans 12 residues. The germline V gene has CDR1 SQVTM and CDR2 ANQGSEA. The CDR3 bases are TGCAGCGTCCGGGACGGGGGAAACACCATATATTTT. Translation: CSVRDGGNTIYF.

In this sample, this clonotype turned up a few times. The chain links TRBV20-1 to TRBJ2-1; D ambiguous. Germline loops: CDR1 DFQATT, CDR2 SNEGSKA (reference sequence). The length of the CDR3 is 14 residues. Trimming took 6 bases from V and 5 from J, leaving 17 bases between them. This chain's CDR3 is CSALDPATHNEQFF. The CDR3 region has the DNA TGCAGTGCCCTCGATCCCGCAACCCACAATGAGCAGTTCTTC.

This clonotype was seen a few times. This chain links TRBV6-1 with TRBJ1-1, with D maybe TRBD1 (5 bases). V was trimmed by 6 bases and J by 7 bases, leaving 15 bases between them. There are 13 residues in the CDR3. The germline V gene has CDR1 MNHNS and CDR2 SASEGT. CDR3 bases: TGTGCCAGCAGACCCTCTTTCGACAGTGAAGCTTTCTTT. Amino acid sequence: CASRPSFDSEAFF.

The genes are TRBV18 and TRBJ1-1; D is unresolved. V was trimmed by 3 bases and J by 1 base, leaving 3 bases between them. CDR1 and CDR2 from the germline V gene are KGHSH and LQKENI. This CDR3 is 12 amino acids long. This CDR3 is CASSPANTEAFF. In nucleotides, the CDR3 is TGTGCCAGCTCACCCGCGAACACTGAAGCTTTCTTT. Using reference TRBV18 and TRBJ1-1 for the parts outside the CDR3, the full variable domain is NAGVMQNPRHLVRRRGQEARLRCSPMKGHSHVYWYRQLPEEGLKFMVYLQKENIIDESGMPKERFSAEFPKEGPSILRIQQVVRGDSAAYFCASSPANTEAFFGQGTRLTVV.

The genes are TRBV7-8 and TRBJ2-7; 8 bases map to TRBD2. Per germline, CDR1 SGHVS and CDR2 FQNEAQ. V lost 5 bases and J lost 3; bases outside the gene matches: 9. This CDR3 has 15 residues. The DNA of the CDR3 is TGTGCCAGCAGCCTGTGGGGTAGCGGGGTCTACGAGCAGTACTTC. This encodes CASSLWGSGVYEQYF.

Here the CDR3 DNA reads TGCAGTGCTAGAGATTTCCAGGGCCCAGATACGCAGTATTTT. It yields the protein CSARDFQGPDTQYF. The chain employs TRBV20-1 and TRBJ2-3, with D possibly matching TRBD1 (5 bases). The germline CDR1 and CDR2 sequences are DFQATT and SNEGSKA (reference sequence). Trimming cost V 0 bases and J 4 bases, with 11 bases left between them. The CDR3 is made up of 14 amino acids.

In its sample, this clonotype was seen a few times. The genes are TRBV12-3 or TRBV12-4 and TRBJ1-5, with D maybe TRBD1 (5 bases). The CDR3 has 13 residues. Trimming left V 5 bases short and J 4 bases short, with 9 bases between. CDR3 in amino acids: CASSQGRNQPQHF. CDR3 sequence (DNA): TGTGCCAGCAGTCAGGGACGGAATCAGCCCCAGCATTTT.

V usage is TRBV20-1 and J usage is TRBJ1-2; tentatively, D is TRBD1 (5 bases). The CDR3 loop spans 13 amino acids. CDR1 is DFQATT, CDR2 SNEGSKA, per germline (reference sequence). Trimming took 1 base from V and 6 from J, leaving 12 bases between them. DNA for the CDR3: TGCAGTGCTAGAGCAGGGAATTTAAATGGCTACACCTTC. This gives the protein CSARAGNLNGYTF.

The chain's CDR3 is CASSFETGELFF. Here the CDR3 DNA reads TGTGCCAGCAGCTTCGAAACCGGGGAGCTGTTTTTT. The chain recombines TRBV7-9 with TRBJ2-2; no clear D. Trimming cost V 3 bases and J 5 bases, with 4 bases left between them. This CDR3 has 12 residues. The germline gives CDR1 SEHNR, CDR2 FQNEAQ (reference sequence).

This clonotype was seen many times. The chain recombines TRBV29-1 with TRBJ1-2, with D uncertain. V dropped 4 bases and J dropped 4 bases, with 10 bases sitting between them. This CDR3 is built from 12 residues. From germline, CDR1 is SQVTM and CDR2 ANQGSEA. CDR3 region: CSVGPGAYGYTF. Written as DNA, the CDR3 is TGCAGCGTTGGTCCGGGTGCCTATGGCTACACCTTC. Filled out from reference TRBV29-1 and TRBJ1-2, the complete variable domain reads SAVISQKPSRDICQRGTSLTIQCQVDSQVTMMFWYRQQPGQSLTLIATANQGSEATYESGFVIDKFPISRPNLTFSTLTVSNMSPEDSSIYLCSVGPGAYGYTFGSGTRLTVV.

This clonotype was detected a few times. The chain links TRBV19 to TRBJ2-6; no firm D call. The CDR3 length is 15 residues. Germline-derived CDR1 and CDR2 are LNHDA and SQIVND (reference sequence). Trimming stripped 1 base from V and 2 bases from J, with 6 bases between. The DNA for the CDR3 is TGTGCCAGTAGTATAGTCTGGGCTGGGGCCAACGTCCTGACTTTC. Its protein is CASSIVWAGANVLTF.